This TCR beta chain was retrieved from a study of shared clonotypes between healthy human individuals. Clones were sequenced by immunoSEQ multiplex PCR, and TCRdb holds only the in-frame ones, with some missing. The sample lists around 2.1 million clones, approximately 94% occurring once. V lost 2 bases and J 3 bases, leaving 14 bases between the germline ends. The CDR3 has 15 amino acids. Germline CDR1 is MNHNS and CDR2 is SASEGT. Terminally differentiated effector memory CD45RA+ cells were excluded by CCR7 positive selection of CD45RO-negative cells. This TCR derives from a man between 18 and 35 years old in good health. Some clones in this sample may be carry-over from other donors' samples. Sequencing was done on a sample of naive CD8+ T cells from PBMCs. The chain couples TRBV6-1 to TRBJ2-7, with D hard to call. The CDR3 sequence: CASSEMWQHLYEQYF. Written as DNA, the CDR3 is TGTGCCAGCAGTGAAATGTGGCAGCACCTCTACGAGCAGTACTTC.